The sequence of this TCR beta chain was determined in a study of T cells after posttransplantation cyclophosphamide. Study-wide findings and caveats: Donor CD8+ memory clones often dominated recipient blood repertoires at later times. After PTCy, TRB diversity resembled that of CNI/methotrexate controls. Skin or GI-infiltrating T cells shared few TRB sequences with blood.

Clones were read by immunoSEQ multiplex PCR, and TCRdb kept only the in-frame ones, dropping some. The repertoire holds about 52,000 clones, 85% to 95% seen once, with 2.5% to 3.5% in the top ten. Trimming cost V 6 bases and J 4 bases; bases outside gene matches: 3. This CDR3 is 13 amino acids long. Germline assignment: CDR1 MNHNS and CDR2 SASEGT. A remark on this clone: The antigen is undetermined.

Peripheral blood was collected from the related graft donor on the marrow donation day. The material sequenced was PBMCs. This chain joins TRBV6-1 and TRBJ2-1; 7 bases align to TRBD1. The receptor was isolated from a woman aged 25 to 45 in good health and a related stem cell transplant donor. Here the CDR3 reads CASRWGQYNEQFF. As DNA, the CDR3 is TGTGCCAGCAGGTGGGGACAGTACAATGAGCAGTTCTTC.